This paragraph reports one T cell receptor beta chain. The sample is drawn from a study of CD8+CD57+ T cells in acquired aplastic anemia. This CDR3 region has 17 residues. The germline CDR1 and CDR2 sequences are MGHDK and SYGVNS. The V segment lost 5 bases and the J segment 0 bases; nucleotides outside the gene matches: 9. Those patients picked for sequencing had displayed CD8+CD57+ cell expansion on flow cytometry. It was genomic DNA that served as the template for profiling TCR beta VDJ and CDR3. MiXCR was run by TCRdb on the reads, yielding one entry per CDR3 protein. The data hold some 98,000 distinct CDR3 sequences, with 55% to 80% observed a single time.

The chain uses TRBV25-1 and TRBJ2-1; 8 bases agree with TRBD1. Material: sorted CD4+, CD8+, or CD8+CD57+ T cells (not recorded which) from PBMCs. The TCR comes from a human donor with aplastic anemia. The CDR3 nucleotides are TGTGCCAGCAGTACCCGGACAGGGAAGGGCTCCTACAATGAGCAGTTCTTC. Its translation is CASSTRTGKGSYNEQFF.